Listed below are T cell receptor beta chains from one sample, sequenced in a study of CD8 T cells in ankylosing spondylitis. TCRdb re-called the 5' RACE reads through MiXCR, storing one row per CDR3 protein. The table has 40,000 or so distinct CDR3 sequences, 9.5% to 12% seen once; the top ten hold about 1.4%. The sample comprised blood, either unsorted or a sorted T cell fraction (not recorded which). The receptors here all came from a male donor with ankylosing spondylitis or in good health (not recorded which). The CDR3 runs from the conserved cysteine through the conserved F or W. A D gene is named only where the DNA matches it firmly. Clone size is not always given. Where it is, it says once, few, many or a class for expanded clones.

CDR3 DNA | CDR3 protein | J gene | V gene | D gene | clone size
TGTGCCAGCAAGAACACCGGGGAGCTGTTTTTT | CASKNTGELFF | TRBJ2-2 | TRBV2 | - | -
TGTGCCACCACACAGGGATCCACCTACGAGCAGTACTTC | CATTQGSTYEQYF | TRBJ2-7 | TRBV6-1 | - | many
TGCGCCAGCAGCTTGGTGGGGTTGAACACCGGGGAGCTGTTTTTT | CASSLVGLNTGELFF | TRBJ2-2 | TRBV5-1 | - | many
TGCGCCAGCAGCTTGGGGTGGCCCGAAGGGAACACTGAAGCTTTCTTT | CASSLGWPEGNTEAFF | TRBJ1-1 | TRBV5-1 | - | many
TGTGCCAGCAGGAGGACGGCCGCGAACACCGGGGAGCTGTTTTTT | CASRRTAANTGELFF | TRBJ2-2 | TRBV2 | - | few
TGTGCCAGCAGCAGAAGACAGGCCCAGAATTCACCCCTCCACTTT | CASSRRQAQNSPLHF | TRBJ1-6 | TRBV7-6 | - | few
TGTGCCAGCAGCTCGGACGGTTTCAATCAGCCCCAGCATTTT | CASSSDGFNQPQHF | TRBJ1-5 | TRBV7-9 | - | few
TGCAGCGTTGGCGAACGAGGCTACACCTTC | CSVGERGYTF | TRBJ1-2 | TRBV29-1 | - | many
TGTGCCAGCAGTCCGGGGGCCAAAAACATTCAGTACTTC | CASSPGAKNIQYF | TRBJ2-4 | TRBV12-3/TRBV12-4 | - | many
TGTGCCAGCAGCAGCGGACAGGGGCGGATTAAGAACACTGAAGCTTTCTTT | CASSSGQGRIKNTEAFF | TRBJ1-1 | TRBV21-1 | - | many
TGTGCCAGCAGTTACCCCAACAGGGGAGAGACCCAGTACTTC | CASSYPNRGETQYF | TRBJ2-5 | TRBV12-3/TRBV12-4 | TRBD1 | few
TGCGCCAGCAGCTTGGTTCCAGACGATTTCTATAATTCACCCCTCCACTTT | CASSLVPDDFYNSPLHF | TRBJ1-6 | TRBV5-1 | - | many
TGTGCCAGCAGCTTCGGGGGCGAATCCTATAATTCACCCCTCCACTTT | CASSFGGESYNSPLHF | TRBJ1-6 | TRBV5-5 | - | few
TGTGCCAGCAGCCCCTATTTGGGCGGCAATGAAAAACTGTTTTTT | CASSPYLGGNEKLFF | TRBJ1-4 | TRBV11-2 | - | few
TGCAGCGTTATACAGGTGGGGGAGCAGTACTTC | CSVIQVGEQYF | TRBJ2-7 | TRBV29-1 | - | many
TGCGCCAGCAGCCCCTGGACAGGGGATGCAGATACGCAGTATTTT | CASSPWTGDADTQYF | TRBJ2-3 | TRBV5-1 | TRBD1 | many
TGTGCCAGCAGCCAGTCGGGGGGCGATGAAAAACTGTTTTTT | CASSQSGGDEKLFF | TRBJ1-4 | TRBV3-1 | - | -
TGTGCCAGCAGTTTAGAGGACCGCTATGGCTACACCTTC | CASSLEDRYGYTF | TRBJ1-2 | TRBV12-3/TRBV12-4 | - | many
TGTGCCAGCAGTTTTTGGTTCCGGGGGAAAGATGAAAAACTGTTTTTT | CASSFWFRGKDEKLFF | TRBJ1-4 | TRBV12-3/TRBV12-4 | - | many
TGTTCCAGCAGCCAAGATCGAGGGGGTTCTGGCTACACCTTC | CSSSQDRGGSGYTF | TRBJ1-2 | TRBV3-1 | - | -
TGCGCCAGCCGTCCTGGAGGCGCCGGGGAGCTGTTTTTT | CASRPGGAGELFF | TRBJ2-2 | TRBV5-1 | - | few
TGTGCCAGCAGTTTGACAGGGCCGGGAGAGACCCAGTACTTC | CASSLTGPGETQYF | TRBJ2-5 | TRBV12-3/TRBV12-4 | TRBD1 | many
TGCGCCAGCAGCTTGGACGTCGGCCCTGAAGCTTTCTTT | CASSLDVGPEAFF | TRBJ1-1 | TRBV5-1 | - | -
TGTGCCAGCAGTCCAGGTGAAAAACTGTTTTTT | CASSPGEKLFF | TRBJ1-4 | TRBV12-3/TRBV12-4 | - | many
TGTGCCAGCAGCTTAGAGAGGGTCAACACTGAAGCTTTCTTT | CASSLERVNTEAFF | TRBJ1-1 | TRBV7-6 | - | -
TGCGCCAGCAGCTTGGGGACTAGCGAGGTAGAGACCCAGTACTTC | CASSLGTSEVETQYF | TRBJ2-5 | TRBV5-1 | TRBD2 | many
TGTGCCAGCAGCTTGGCTCAGGGGGCGTATGAGCAGTTCTTC | CASSLAQGAYEQFF | TRBJ2-1 | TRBV5-5 | TRBD1 | many